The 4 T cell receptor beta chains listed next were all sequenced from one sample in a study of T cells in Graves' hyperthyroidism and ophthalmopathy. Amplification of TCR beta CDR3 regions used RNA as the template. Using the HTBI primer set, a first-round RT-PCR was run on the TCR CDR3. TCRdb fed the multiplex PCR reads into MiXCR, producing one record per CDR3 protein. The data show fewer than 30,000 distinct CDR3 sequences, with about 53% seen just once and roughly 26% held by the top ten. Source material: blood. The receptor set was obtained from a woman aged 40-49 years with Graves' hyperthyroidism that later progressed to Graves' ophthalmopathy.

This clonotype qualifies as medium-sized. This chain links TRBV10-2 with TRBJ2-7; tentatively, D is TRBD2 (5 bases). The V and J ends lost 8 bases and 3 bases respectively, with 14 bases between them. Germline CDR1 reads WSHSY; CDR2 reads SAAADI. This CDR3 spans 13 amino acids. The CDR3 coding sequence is TGCGCCAGCGGAGGTAGGAGGAGCTACGAGCAGTACTTC. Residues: CASGGRRSYEQYF.

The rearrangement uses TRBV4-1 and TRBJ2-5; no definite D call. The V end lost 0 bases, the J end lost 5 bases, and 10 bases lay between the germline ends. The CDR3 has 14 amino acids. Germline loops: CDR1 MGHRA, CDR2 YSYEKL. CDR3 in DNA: TGCGCCAGCAGCCAAGATTTCGGCAGGGAGACCCAGTACTTC. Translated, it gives CASSQDFGRETQYF.

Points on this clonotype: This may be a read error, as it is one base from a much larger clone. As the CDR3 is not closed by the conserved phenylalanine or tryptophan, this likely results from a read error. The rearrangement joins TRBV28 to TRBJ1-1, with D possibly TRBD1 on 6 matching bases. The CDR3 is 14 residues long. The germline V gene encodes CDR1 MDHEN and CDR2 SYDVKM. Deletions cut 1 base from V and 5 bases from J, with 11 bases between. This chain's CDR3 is CASSLYRGTTEAFL. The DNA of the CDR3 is TGTGCCAGCAGTTTATATCGCGGGACAACTGAAGCTTTCCTT.

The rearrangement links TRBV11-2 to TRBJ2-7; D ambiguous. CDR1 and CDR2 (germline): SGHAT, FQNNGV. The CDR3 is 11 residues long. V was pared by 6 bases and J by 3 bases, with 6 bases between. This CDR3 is CASRGRYEQYF. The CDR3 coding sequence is TGTGCCAGCAGGGGTCGCTACGAGCAGTACTTC.